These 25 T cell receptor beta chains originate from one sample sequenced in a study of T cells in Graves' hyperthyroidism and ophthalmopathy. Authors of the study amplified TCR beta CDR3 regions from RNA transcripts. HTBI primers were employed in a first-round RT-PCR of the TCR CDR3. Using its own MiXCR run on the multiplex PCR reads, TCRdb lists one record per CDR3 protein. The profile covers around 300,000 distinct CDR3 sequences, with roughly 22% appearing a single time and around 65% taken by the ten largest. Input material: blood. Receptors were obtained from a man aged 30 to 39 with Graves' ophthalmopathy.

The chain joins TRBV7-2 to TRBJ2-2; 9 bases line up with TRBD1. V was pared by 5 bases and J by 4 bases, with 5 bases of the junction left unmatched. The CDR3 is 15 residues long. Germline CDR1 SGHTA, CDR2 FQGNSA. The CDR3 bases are TGTGCCAGCAGCCGGGACAGGGTGGTCACCGGGGAGCTGTTTTTT. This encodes CASSRDRVVTGELFF.

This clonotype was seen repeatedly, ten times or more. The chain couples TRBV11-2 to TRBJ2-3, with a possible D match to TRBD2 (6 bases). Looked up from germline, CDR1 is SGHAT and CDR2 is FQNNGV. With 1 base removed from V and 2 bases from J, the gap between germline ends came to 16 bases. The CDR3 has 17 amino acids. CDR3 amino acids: CASSLVPRERVTDTQYF. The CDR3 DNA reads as TGTGCCAGCAGCTTAGTTCCGCGGGAACGGGTCACAGATACGCAGTATTTT.

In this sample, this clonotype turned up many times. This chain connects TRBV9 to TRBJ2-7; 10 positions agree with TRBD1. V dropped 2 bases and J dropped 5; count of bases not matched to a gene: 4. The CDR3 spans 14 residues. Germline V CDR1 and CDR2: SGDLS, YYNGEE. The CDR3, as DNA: TGTGCCAGCAGCGTGGGGACAGGGGCGGACGAGCAGTACTTC. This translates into CASSVGTGADEQYF.

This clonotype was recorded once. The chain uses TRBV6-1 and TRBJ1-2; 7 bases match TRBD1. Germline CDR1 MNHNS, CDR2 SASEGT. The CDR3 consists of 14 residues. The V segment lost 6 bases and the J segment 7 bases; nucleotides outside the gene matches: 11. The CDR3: CASSPTGYGGGYTF. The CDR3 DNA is TGTGCCAGCAGCCCGACAGGGTATGGGGGTGGCTACACCTTC.

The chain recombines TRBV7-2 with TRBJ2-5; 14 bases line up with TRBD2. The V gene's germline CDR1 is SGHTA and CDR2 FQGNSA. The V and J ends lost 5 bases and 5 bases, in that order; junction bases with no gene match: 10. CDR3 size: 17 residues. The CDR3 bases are TGTGCCAGCAGCCTCGGACTAGCGGGAGGAGGTGGGGAGACCCAGTACTTC. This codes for CASSLGLAGGGGETQYF.

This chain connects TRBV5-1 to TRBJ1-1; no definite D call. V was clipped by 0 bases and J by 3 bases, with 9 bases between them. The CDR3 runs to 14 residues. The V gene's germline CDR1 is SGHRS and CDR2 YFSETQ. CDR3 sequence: CASSLGAVDTEAFF. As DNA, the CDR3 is TGCGCCAGCAGCTTGGGGGCGGTGGACACTGAAGCTTTCTTT.

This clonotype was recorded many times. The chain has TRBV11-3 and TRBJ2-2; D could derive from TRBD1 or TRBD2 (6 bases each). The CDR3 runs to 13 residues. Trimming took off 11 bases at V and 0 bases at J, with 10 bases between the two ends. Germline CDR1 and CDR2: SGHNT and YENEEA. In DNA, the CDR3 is TGTGCCTGGGGGGCGCCGAACACCGGGGAGCTGTTTTTT. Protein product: CAWGAPNTGELFF.

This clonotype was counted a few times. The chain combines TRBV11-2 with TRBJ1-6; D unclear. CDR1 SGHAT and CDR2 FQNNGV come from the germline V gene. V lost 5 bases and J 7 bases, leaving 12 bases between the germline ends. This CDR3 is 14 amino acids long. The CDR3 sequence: CASSLNPWNSPLHF. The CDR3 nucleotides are TGTGCCAGCAGCCTAAATCCCTGGAATTCACCCCTCCACTTT.

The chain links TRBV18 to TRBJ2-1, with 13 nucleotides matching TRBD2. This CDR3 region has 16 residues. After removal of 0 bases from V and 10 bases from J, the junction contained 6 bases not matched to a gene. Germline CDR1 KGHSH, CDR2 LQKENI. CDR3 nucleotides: TGTGCCAGCTCACCACCGAGACTAGCGGGAGGTGGGGAGCAGTTCTTC. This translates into CASSPPRLAGGGEQFF.

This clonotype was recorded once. The CDR3 here is CASSRKGQVLNVAFF. The CDR3 region has the DNA TGTGCCAGCAGCCGGAAAGGACAGGTCCTGAACGTGGCTTTCTTT. This rearrangement joins TRBV7-9 to TRBJ1-1, with TRBD1 matching 7 bases. The CDR3 consists of 15 residues. CDR1 is SEHNR, CDR2 FQNEAQ, per germline (reference sequence). V lost 5 bases and J lost 11; bases outside the gene matches: 17.

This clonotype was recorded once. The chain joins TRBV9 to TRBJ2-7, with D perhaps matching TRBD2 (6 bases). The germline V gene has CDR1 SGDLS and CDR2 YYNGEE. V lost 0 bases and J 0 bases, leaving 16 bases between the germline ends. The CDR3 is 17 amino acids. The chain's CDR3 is CASSVDEAGPSSYEQYF. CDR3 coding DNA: TGTGCCAGCAGCGTAGATGAGGCGGGGCCCTCCTCCTACGAGCAGTACTTC.

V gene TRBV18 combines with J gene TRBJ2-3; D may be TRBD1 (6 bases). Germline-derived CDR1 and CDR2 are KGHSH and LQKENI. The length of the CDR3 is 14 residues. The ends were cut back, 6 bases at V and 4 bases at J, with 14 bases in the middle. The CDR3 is CASSHGQTPDTQYF. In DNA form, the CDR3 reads TGTGCCAGCTCGCATGGACAGACCCCAGATACGCAGTATTTT.

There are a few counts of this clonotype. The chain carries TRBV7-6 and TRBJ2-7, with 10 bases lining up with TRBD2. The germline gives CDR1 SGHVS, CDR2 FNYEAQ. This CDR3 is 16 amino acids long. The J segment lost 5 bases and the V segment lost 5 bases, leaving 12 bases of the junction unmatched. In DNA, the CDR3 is TGTGCCAGCAGCCCCGTCCCGGGACTAGCGAGCCACGAGCAGTACTTC. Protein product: CASSPVPGLASHEQYF.

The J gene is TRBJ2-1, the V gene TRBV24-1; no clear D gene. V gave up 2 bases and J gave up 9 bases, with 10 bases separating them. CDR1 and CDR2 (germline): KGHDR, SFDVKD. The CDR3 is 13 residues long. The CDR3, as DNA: TGTGCCACCAGTGATTCCGGTCTGGTTGAGCAGTTCTTC. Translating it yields CATSDSGLVEQFF.

The CDR3 nucleotides read TGCAGCGCCATCTCCCGGACGGGCAATCAGCCCCAGCATTTT. Translated: CSAISRTGNQPQHF. The rearrangement joins TRBV20-1 to TRBJ1-5; D unclear. The CDR3 length is 14 residues. CDR1 is DFQATT and CDR2 is SNEGSKA in the germline V gene (reference sequence).

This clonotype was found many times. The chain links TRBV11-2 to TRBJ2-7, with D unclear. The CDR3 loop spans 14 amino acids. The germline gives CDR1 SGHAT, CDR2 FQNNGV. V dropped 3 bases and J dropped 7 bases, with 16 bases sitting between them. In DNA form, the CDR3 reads TGTGCCAGCAGCTTTACAACGGAGAAATATGAGCAGTACTTC. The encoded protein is CASSFTTEKYEQYF.

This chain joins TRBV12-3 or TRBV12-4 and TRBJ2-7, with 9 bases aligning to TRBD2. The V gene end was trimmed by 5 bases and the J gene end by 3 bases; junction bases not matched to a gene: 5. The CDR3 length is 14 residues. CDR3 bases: TGTGCCAGCAGTGCGACTAGCGGCCACTACGAGCAGTACTTC. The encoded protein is CASSATSGHYEQYF.

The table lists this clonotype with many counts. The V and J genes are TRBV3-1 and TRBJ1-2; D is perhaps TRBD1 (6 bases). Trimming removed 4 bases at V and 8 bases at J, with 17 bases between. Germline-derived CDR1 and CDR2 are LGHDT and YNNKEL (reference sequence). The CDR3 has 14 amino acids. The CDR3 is CASSRTGTPAGYTF. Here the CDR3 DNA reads TGTGCCAGCAGCCGAACAGGGACCCCTGCGGGCTACACCTTC.

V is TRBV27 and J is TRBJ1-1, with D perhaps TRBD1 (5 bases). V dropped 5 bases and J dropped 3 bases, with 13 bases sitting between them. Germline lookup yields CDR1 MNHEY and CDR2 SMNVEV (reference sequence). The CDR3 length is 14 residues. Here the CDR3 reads CASSPPGRYTEAFF. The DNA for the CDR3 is TGTGCCAGCAGTCCCCCGGGACGGTACACTGAAGCTTTCTTT.

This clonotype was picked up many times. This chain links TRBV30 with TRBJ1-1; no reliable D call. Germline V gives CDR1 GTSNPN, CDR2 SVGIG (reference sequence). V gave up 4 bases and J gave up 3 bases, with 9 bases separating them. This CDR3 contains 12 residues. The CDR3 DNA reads TGTGCCTGGAAGCTGGCGGACACTGAAGCTTTCTTT. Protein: CAWKLADTEAFF. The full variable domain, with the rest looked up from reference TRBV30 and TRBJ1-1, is SQTIHQWPATLVQPVGSPLSLECTVEGTSNPNLYWYRQAAGRGLQLLFYSVGIGQISSEVPQNLSASRPQDRQFILSSKKLLLSDSGFYLCAWKLADTEAFFGQGTRLTVV.

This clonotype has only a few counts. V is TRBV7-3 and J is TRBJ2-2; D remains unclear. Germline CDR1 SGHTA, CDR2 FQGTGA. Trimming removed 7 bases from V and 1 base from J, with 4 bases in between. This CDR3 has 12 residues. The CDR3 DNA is TGTGCCAGCACCCAGAACACCGGGGAGCTGTTTTTT. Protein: CASTQNTGELFF. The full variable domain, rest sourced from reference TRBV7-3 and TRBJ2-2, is GAGVSQTPSNKVTEKGKYVELRCDPISGHTALYWYRQSLGQGPEFLIYFQGTGAADDSGLPNDRFFAVRPEGSVSTLKIQRTERGDSAVYLCASTQNTGELFFGEGSRLTVL.

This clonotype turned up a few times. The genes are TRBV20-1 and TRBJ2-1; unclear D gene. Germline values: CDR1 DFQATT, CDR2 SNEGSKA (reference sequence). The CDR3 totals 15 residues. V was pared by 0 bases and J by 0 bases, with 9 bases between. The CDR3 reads CSARDLRNSYNEQFF. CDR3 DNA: TGCAGTGCTAGAGATTTGAGGAACTCCTACAATGAGCAGTTCTTC.

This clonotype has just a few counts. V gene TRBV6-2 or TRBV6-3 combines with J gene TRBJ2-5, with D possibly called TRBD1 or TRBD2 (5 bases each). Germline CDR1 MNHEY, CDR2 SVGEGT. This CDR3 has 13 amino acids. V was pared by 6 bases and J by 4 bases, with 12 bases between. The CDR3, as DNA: TGTGCCAGCAGAGATGGGGGAAGAGAGACCCAGTACTTC. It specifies CASRDGGRETQYF.

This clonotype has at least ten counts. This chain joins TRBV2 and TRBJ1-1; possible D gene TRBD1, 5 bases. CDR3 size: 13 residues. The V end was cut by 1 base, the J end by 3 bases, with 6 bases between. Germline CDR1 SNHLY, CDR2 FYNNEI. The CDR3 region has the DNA TGTGCCAGCAGTGAAGACAGGTACACTGAAGCTTTCTTT. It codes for CASSEDRYTEAFF.

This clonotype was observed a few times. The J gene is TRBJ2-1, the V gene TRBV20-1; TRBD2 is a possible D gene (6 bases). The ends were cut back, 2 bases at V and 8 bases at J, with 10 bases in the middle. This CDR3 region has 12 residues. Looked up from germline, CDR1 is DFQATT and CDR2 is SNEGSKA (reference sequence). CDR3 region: CSARWDSDEQFF. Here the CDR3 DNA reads TGCAGTGCTAGATGGGACTCCGATGAGCAGTTCTTC.